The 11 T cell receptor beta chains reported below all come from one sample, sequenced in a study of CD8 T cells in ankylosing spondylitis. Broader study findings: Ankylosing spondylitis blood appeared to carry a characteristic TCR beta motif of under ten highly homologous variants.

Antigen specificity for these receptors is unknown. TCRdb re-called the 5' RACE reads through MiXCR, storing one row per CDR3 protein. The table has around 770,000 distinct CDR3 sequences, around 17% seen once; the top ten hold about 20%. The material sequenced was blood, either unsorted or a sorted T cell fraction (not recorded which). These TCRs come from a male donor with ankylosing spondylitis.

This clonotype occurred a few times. CDR3 residues: CASSYGSGRPYGYTF. CDR3 coding DNA: TGTGCCAGCAGTTATGGGAGTGGCAGGCCGTATGGCTACACCTTC. The V gene is TRBV6-2 or TRBV6-3, the J gene TRBJ1-2, with D uncertain. This CDR3 is built from 15 residues. In germline, CDR1 is MNHEY, CDR2 SVGEGT. V lost 3 bases and J 5 bases, leaving 16 bases between the germline ends.

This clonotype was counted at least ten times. The CDR3 region is CASSIEDYGYTF. DNA for the CDR3: TGTGCCAGCAGCATAGAAGACTATGGCTACACCTTC. This chain links TRBV7-9 with TRBJ1-2; D call uncertain. CDR1 is SEHNR, CDR2 FQNEAQ, per germline (reference sequence). With 5 bases removed from V and 3 bases from J, the gap between germline ends came to 7 bases. CDR3 size: 12 residues.

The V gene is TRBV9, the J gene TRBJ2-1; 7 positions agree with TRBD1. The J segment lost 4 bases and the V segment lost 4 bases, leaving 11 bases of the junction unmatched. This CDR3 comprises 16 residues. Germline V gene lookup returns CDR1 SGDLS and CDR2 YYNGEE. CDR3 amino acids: CASSLHARGSYNEQFF. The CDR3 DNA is TGTGCCAGCAGCCTCCATGCCAGGGGGAGTTACAATGAGCAGTTCTTC. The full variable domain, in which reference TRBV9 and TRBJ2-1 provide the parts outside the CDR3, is DSGVTQTPKHLITATGQRVTLRCSPRSGDLSVYWYQQSLDQGLQFLIQYYNGEERAKGNILERFSAQQFPDLHSELNLSSLELGDSALYFCASSLHARGSYNEQFFGPGTRLTVL.

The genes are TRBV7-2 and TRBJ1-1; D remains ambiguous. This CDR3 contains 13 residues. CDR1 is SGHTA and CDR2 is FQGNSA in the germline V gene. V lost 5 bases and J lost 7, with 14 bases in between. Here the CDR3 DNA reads TGTGCCAGCAGCAAACAATCCGCACTTGAAGCTTTCTTT. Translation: CASSKQSALEAFF.

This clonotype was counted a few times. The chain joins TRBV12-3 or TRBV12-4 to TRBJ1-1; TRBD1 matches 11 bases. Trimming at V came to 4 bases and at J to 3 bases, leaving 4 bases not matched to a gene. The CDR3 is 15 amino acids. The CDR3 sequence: CASSSVGQGDTEAFF. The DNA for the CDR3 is TGTGCCAGCAGTTCCGTGGGACAGGGGGACACTGAAGCTTTCTTT.

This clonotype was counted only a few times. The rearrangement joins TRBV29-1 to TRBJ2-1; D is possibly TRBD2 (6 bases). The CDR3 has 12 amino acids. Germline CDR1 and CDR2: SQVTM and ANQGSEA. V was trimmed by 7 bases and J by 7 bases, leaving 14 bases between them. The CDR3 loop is CSAGLAINEQFF. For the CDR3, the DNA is TGCAGCGCCGGGCTAGCGATAAATGAGCAGTTCTTC.

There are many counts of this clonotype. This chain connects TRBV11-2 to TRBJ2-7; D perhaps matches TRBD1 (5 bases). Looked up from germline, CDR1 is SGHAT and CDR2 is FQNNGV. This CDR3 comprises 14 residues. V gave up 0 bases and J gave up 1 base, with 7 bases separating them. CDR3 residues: CASSLEQGSYEQYF. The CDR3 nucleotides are TGTGCCAGCAGCTTAGAGCAGGGATCCTACGAGCAGTACTTC. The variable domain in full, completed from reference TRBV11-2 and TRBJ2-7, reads EAGVAQSPRYKIIEKRQSVAFWCNPISGHATLYWYQQILGQGPKLLIQFQNNGVVDDSQLPKDRFSAERLKGVDSTLKIQPAKLEDSAVYLCASSLEQGSYEQYFGPGTRLTVT.

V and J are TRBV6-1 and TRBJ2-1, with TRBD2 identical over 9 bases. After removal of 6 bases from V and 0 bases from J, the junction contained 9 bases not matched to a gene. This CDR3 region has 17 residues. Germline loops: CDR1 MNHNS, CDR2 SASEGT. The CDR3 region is CASRAFSSGTSYNEQFF. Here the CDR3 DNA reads TGTGCCAGCAGGGCCTTCTCTAGCGGGACCTCCTACAATGAGCAGTTCTTC.

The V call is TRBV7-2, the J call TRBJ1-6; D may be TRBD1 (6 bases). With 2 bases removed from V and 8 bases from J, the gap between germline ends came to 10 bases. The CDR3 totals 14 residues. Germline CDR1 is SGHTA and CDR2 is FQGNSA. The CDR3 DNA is TGTGCCAGCAGCTTACGGGGGCGCGATTCACCCCTCCACTTT. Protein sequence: CASSLRGRDSPLHF. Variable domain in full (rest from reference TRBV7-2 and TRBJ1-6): GAGVSQSPSNKVTEKGKDVELRCDPISGHTALYWYRQSLGQGLEFLIYFQGNSAPDKSGLPSDRFSAERTGGSVSTLTIQRTQQEDSAVYLCASSLRGRDSPLHFGNGTRLTVT.

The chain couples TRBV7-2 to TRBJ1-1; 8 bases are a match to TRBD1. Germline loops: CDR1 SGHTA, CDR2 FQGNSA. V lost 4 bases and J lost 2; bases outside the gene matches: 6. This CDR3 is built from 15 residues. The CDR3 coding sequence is TGTGCCAGCAGCTCGCGGACAGGGTTTAACACTGAAGCTTTCTTT. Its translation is CASSSRTGFNTEAFF. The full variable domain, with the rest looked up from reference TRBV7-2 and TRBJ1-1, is GAGVSQSPSNKVTEKGKDVELRCDPISGHTALYWYRQSLGQGLEFLIYFQGNSAPDKSGLPSDRFSAERTGGSVSTLTIQRTQQEDSAVYLCASSSRTGFNTEAFFGQGTRLTVV.

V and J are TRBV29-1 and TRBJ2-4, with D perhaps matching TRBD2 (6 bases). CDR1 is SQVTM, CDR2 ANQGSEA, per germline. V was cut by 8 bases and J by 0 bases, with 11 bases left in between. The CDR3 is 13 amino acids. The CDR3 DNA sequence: TGCAGCACCTGGGACTTAGCCAAAAACATTCAGTACTTC. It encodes CSTWDLAKNIQYF.